Each of the 6 T cell receptor beta chains below was sequenced from the same sample in a study of CD8 T cells in Susac syndrome. RNA totalling 0.5 to 1 ug underwent reverse transcription with random hexamers. TCRdb itself ran the immunoSEQ multiplex PCR reads through MiXCR, one entry per CDR3 protein. The sample holds 120,000 or so distinct CDR3 sequences, more than 90% seen once. The specimen was CD8+ T cells from PBMCs. The receptors were sampled from a human donor with Susac syndrome.

This clonotype was counted a few times. The chain recombines TRBV30 with TRBJ2-7, with 10 bases fitting TRBD1. From germline, CDR1 is GTSNPN and CDR2 SVGIG (reference sequence). Losses at the gene ends were 1 base for V and 9 bases for J; bases not matched to a gene: 12. The CDR3 is made up of 15 amino acids. The CDR3 bases are TGTGCCTGGAGTGCGGGGACAGGGGTGATTCTGAGGCAGTACTTC. Translating it yields CAWSAGTGVILRQYF.

The rearrangement links TRBV2 to TRBJ2-1; 13 bases match TRBD2. CDR1 and CDR2 from the germline V gene are SNHLY and FYNNEI. V dropped 6 bases and J dropped 5; count of bases not matched to a gene: 10. The CDR3 totals 17 residues. CDR3 DNA sequence: TGTGCCAGCAGGCTTGGGACTAGCGGGGCTCCCCACAATGAGCAGTTCTTC. The encoded protein is CASRLGTSGAPHNEQFF.

The chain carries TRBV5-1 and TRBJ2-2, with D hard to call. Germline CDR1 and CDR2: SGHRS and YFSETQ. Between the trimmed V and J ends, which lost 4 bases and 8 bases, there was a span of 12 bases. The CDR3 runs 13 residues. The CDR3 spells CASSDQETGELFF. The CDR3 nucleotides are TGCGCCAGCAGCGACCAGGAGACAGGGGAGCTGTTTTTT.

In its sample, this clonotype was seen once. V gene TRBV9 combines with J gene TRBJ2-4; D gene unclear. The ends were cut back, 0 bases at V and 5 bases at J, with 6 bases in the middle. The CDR3 spans 13 residues. Germline CDR1 is SGDLS and CDR2 is YYNGEE. The CDR3 region is CASSVAAENIQYF. The CDR3 DNA follows: TGTGCCAGCAGCGTAGCGGCAGAAAACATTCAGTACTTC.

CDR3 nucleotide sequence: TGTGCCAGCAGTTTAATTCTTTCGTCCGAGACGCTCACAGATACGCAGTATTTT. Translation: CASSLILSSETLTDTQYF. V gene TRBV12-3 or TRBV12-4 combines with J gene TRBJ2-3; unclear D gene. The V gene lost 2 bases and the J gene lost 2 bases, with 20 bases spanning the gap. The CDR3 consists of 18 residues.

This rearrangement joins TRBV27 to TRBJ2-5; D uncertain. Germline CDR1 MNHEY, CDR2 SMNVEV (reference sequence). The CDR3 spans 12 residues. V lost 6 bases and J lost 5, with 10 bases in between. The CDR3 is CASSAPRETQYF. For the CDR3, the DNA is TGTGCCAGCAGCGCCCCAAGGGAGACCCAGTACTTC.